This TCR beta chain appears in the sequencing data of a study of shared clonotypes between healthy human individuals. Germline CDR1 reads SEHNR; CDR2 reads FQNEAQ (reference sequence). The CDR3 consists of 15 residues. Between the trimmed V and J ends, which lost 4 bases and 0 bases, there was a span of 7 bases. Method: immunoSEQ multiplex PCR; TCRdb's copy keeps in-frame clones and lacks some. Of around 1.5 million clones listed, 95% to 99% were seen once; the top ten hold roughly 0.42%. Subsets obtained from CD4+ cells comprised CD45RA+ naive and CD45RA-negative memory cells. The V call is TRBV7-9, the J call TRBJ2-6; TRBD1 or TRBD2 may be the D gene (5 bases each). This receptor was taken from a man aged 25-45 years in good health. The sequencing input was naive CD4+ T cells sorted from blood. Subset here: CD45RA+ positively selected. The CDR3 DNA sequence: TGTGCCAGCAGCTGGGGGAGCTCTGGGGCCAACGTCCTGACTTTC. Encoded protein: CASSWGSSGANVLTF.